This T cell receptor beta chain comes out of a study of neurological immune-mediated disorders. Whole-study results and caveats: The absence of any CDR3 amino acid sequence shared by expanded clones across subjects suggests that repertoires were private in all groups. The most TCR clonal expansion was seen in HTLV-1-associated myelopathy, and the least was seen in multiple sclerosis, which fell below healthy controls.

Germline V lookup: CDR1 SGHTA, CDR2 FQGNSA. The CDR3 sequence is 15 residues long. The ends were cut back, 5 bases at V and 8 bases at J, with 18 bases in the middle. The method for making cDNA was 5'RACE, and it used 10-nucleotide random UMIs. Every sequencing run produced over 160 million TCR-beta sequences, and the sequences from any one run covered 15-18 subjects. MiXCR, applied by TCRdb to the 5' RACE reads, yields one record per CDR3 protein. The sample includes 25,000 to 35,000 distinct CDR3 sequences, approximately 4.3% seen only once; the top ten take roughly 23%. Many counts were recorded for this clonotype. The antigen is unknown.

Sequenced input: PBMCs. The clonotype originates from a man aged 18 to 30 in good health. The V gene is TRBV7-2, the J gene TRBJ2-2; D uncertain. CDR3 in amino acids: CASSPESVGGGELFF. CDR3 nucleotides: TGTGCCAGCAGCCCCGAATCCGTTGGTGGGGGGGAGCTGTTTTTT.